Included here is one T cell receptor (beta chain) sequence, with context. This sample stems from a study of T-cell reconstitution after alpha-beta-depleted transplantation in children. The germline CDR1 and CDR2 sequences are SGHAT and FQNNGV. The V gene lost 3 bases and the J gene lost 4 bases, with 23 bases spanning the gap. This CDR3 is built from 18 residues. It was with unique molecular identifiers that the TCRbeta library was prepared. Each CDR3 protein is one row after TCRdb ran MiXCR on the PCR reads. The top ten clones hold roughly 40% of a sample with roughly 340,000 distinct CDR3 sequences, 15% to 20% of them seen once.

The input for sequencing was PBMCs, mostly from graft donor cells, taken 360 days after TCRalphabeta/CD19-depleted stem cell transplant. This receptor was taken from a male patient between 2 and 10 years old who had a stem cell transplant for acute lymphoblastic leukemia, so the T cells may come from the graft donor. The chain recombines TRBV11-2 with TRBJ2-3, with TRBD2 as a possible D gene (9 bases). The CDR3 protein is CASSFGQGGLAGSDTQYF. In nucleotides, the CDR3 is TGTGCCAGCAGCTTCGGACAGGGAGGGCTAGCGGGGTCAGATACGCAGTATTTT.